Listed below are T cell receptor beta chains from one sample, sequenced in a study of response to subunit inactivated influenza vaccine. Each CDR3 protein is one row after TCRdb ran MiXCR on the RT-PCR reads. The repertoire holds a few hundred thousand distinct CDR3 sequences, with 22% as singletons. The sequencing used PBMCs from blood, collected roughly 20 months after vaccination. Every receptor here comes from a man aged 45 to 70 who received an inactivated influenza vaccine. The CDR3 runs from the conserved cysteine through the conserved F or W. D genes are given only for firm matches. A row's size may be missing; if present it is once, few, many or a size class.

DNA	CDR3	size	V	J	length	D
TGTGCCATCAGTGAGTCAGGACTTGATAATTCACCCCTCCACTTT	CAISESGLDNSPLHF	few	TRBV10-3	TRBJ1-6	15	-
TGCGCCAGCAGTGAGGGGGAAGGACTAGCCAAAAACATTCAGTACTTC	CASSEGEGLAKNIQYF	-	TRBV10-2	TRBJ2-4	16	-
TGCGCCAGCAGCAAAGGGGGACAGGGCACTGCCCTTACTGATGGCTACACCTTC	CASSKGGQGTALTDGYTF	-	TRBV5-1	TRBJ1-2	18	TRBD1
TGTGCCAGCAGGAGCCATCTCTCTGGAAACACCATATATTTT	CASRSHLSGNTIYF	-	TRBV28	TRBJ1-3	14	-
TGCAGCGGTGGACAGAATGAAGCTTTCTTT	CSGGQNEAFF	many	TRBV29-1	TRBJ1-1	10	-
TGTGCCAGCAGCCCTCAGCCGGGGGTGAACTATGGCTACACCTTC	CASSPQPGVNYGYTF	-	TRBV5-4	TRBJ1-2	15	-
TGTGCCAGCAGCTTAACCCCAACTAGCAGAGAGACCCAGTACTTC	CASSLTPTSRETQYF	once	TRBV11-2	TRBJ2-5	15	-
TGCGCCAGCAGCCTCAATGTGGGTGCTGGCTACAATGAGCAGTTCTTC	CASSLNVGAGYNEQFF	few	TRBV4-1	TRBJ2-1	16	-
TGTGCCAGCAGTTTGTACGCCGGGACTAGCGGCACAGATACGCAGTATTTT	CASSLYAGTSGTDTQYF	few	TRBV27	TRBJ2-3	17	TRBD2
TGTGCCAGCAGCCAAGTTCGAGCCTTCACCTTC	CASSQVRAFTF	few	TRBV3-1	TRBJ1-2	11	-
TGTGCCAGCAGCCCGACCCCGACCCTTTCACCCCTCCACTTT	CASSPTPTLSPLHF	many	TRBV5-4	TRBJ1-6	14	-
TGTGCCAGCTCTGAACCGGGACAGCGCACAGATACGCAGTATTTT	CASSEPGQRTDTQYF	once	TRBV25-1	TRBJ2-3	15	TRBD1
TGTGCCAGCAGTCAGGCCTTCAGGGGGGCCAAAAACATTCAGTACTTC	CASSQAFRGAKNIQYF	few	TRBV6-2/TRBV6-3	TRBJ2-4	16	TRBD1
TGTGCCAGCAGCTCCCGAAGGGGCTCTGGGGCCAACGTCCTGACTTTC	CASSSRRGSGANVLTF	-	TRBV7-2	TRBJ2-6	16	-
TGTGCCATCAGTGAGTGGAGTAGCAATTCACCCCTCCACTTT	CAISEWSSNSPLHF	-	TRBV10-3	TRBJ1-6	14	-
TGCAGTGCTAGAGATCTCGGCAGGTTGTACACTGAAGCTTTCTTT	CSARDLGRLYTEAFF	once	TRBV20-1	TRBJ1-1	15	-
TGTGCCAGCAGTACCGGGGGCACTGAAGCTTTCTTT	CASSTGGTEAFF	many	TRBV2	TRBJ1-1	12	-
TGTGCCAGCAGCCGGGACGTCCCCTACGAGCAGTACTTC	CASSRDVPYEQYF	few	TRBV11-2	TRBJ2-7	13	-
TGCAGTGCTATGATTATGAGCGGGGTTACAGATACGCAGTATTTT	CSAMIMSGVTDTQYF	once	TRBV20-1	TRBJ2-3	15	TRBD2
TGTGCCAGCAGCTTGGGGGACAGCCCGGGTCAGCCCCAGCATTTT	CASSLGDSPGQPQHF	few	TRBV11-2	TRBJ1-5	15	TRBD1
TGCGCCAGCAACCGGGACAGGGTGAACACTGAAGCTTTCTTT	CASNRDRVNTEAFF	few	TRBV5-1	TRBJ1-1	14	TRBD1
TGTGCCAGCAGCGGCCGGACAGGGGGCGATTCACCCCTCCACTTT	CASSGRTGGDSPLHF	-	TRBV7-9	TRBJ1-6	15	TRBD1
TGCGCCAGCAGCTCGGCGGACACAGATACGCAGTATTTT	CASSSADTDTQYF	-	TRBV5-1	TRBJ2-3	13	-
TGTGCCAGCTCACCACCTTCTTCCACAGGGTACACTGAAGCTTTCTTT	CASSPPSSTGYTEAFF	few	TRBV18	TRBJ1-1	16	-
TGTGCCAGCGGTTGGCAGGGAGGTTCCAATGAAAAACTGTTTTTT	CASGWQGGSNEKLFF	-	TRBV2	TRBJ1-4	15	-
TGTGCCAGCAGTTACGGGAACGCCCGCTATGGCTACACCTTC	CASSYGNARYGYTF	few	TRBV6-5	TRBJ1-2	14	-
TGTGCCAGCACATTCCGGGAGGGCCTCAATGAGCAGTTCTTC	CASTFREGLNEQFF	-	TRBV4-2	TRBJ2-1	14	TRBD2
TGTGCCAGCAGCTACAGGATGAGCACTGAAGCTTTCTTT	CASSYRMSTEAFF	-	TRBV11-3	TRBJ1-1	13	-
TGTGCCATCAGTGGGGGGAGGGGGCGCATTGGGGCCAACGTCCTGACTTTC	CAISGGRGRIGANVLTF	few	TRBV10-3	TRBJ2-6	17	-
TGTGCCAGCAGCCAAGGGACAGCCATGAACACTGAAGCTTTCTTT	CASSQGTAMNTEAFF	many	TRBV7-6	TRBJ1-1	15	TRBD1
TGTGCCAGCAAGCTAGGGTCGGGCACAGATACGCAGTATTTT	CASKLGSGTDTQYF	-	TRBV6-1	TRBJ2-3	14	-
TGTGCCAGCAGCTTAGAGACCGGGAGGGCTTCACCCCTCCACTTT	CASSLETGRASPLHF	-	TRBV7-8	TRBJ1-6	15	-
TGCAGCGTTTGGCTTGGCGGCGCGGCCTCTGGGGCCAACGTCCTGACTTTC	CSVWLGGAASGANVLTF	many	TRBV29-1	TRBJ2-6	17	-
TGTGCCAGCAGCTTAGGGCATCAGCCCCAGCATTTT	CASSLGHQPQHF	-	TRBV7-9	TRBJ1-5	12	-
TGTGCCAGCAGCCGAGGACTAGCGGGGGGACTCAACACCGGGGAGCTGTTTTTT	CASSRGLAGGLNTGELFF	-	TRBV11-2	TRBJ2-2	18	TRBD2
TGCGCCAGCAGCTTGGGAGATGGGGTGATTGCGACCCAGTACTTC	CASSLGDGVIATQYF	-	TRBV5-1	TRBJ2-5	15	-
TGCGCCAGCAGCTTGGCGATGTCTAGCGGCCAAGAGACCCAGTACTTC	CASSLAMSSGQETQYF	few	TRBV5-1	TRBJ2-5	16	TRBD2
TGTGCCAGCAGCTTAGATCTCTTTGAGGGACCCCGATTT	CASSLDLFEGPRF	-	TRBV11-2	TRBJ1-4	13	-
TGTGCCACCAGTGATGGGGGTGGGAAGGTAGCTTTCTTT	CATSDGGGKVAFF	few	TRBV24-1	TRBJ1-1	13	-
TGCAGCGTTGGTGGCCCAGGGGGCTCAGATACGCAGTATTTT	CSVGGPGGSDTQYF	few	TRBV29-1	TRBJ2-3	14	TRBD1
TGTGCCAGCTCACACGAATCCGCCTTCACAGAGATACCCAGGGGATACAATGAGCAGTTCTTC	CASSHESAFTEIPRGYNEQFF	once	TRBV18	TRBJ2-1	21	-
TGCGCCAGCAGCTTGTCCACGAACACCGGGGAGCTGTTTTTT	CASSLSTNTGELFF	few	TRBV5-1	TRBJ2-2	14	-
TGTGCCAGCAGTTCTCGGACAGAATCGCAAGAGACCCAGTACTTC	CASSSRTESQETQYF	few	TRBV28	TRBJ2-5	15	-
TGTGCCAGCAGTTTGATTAGGGGAGCCAAAAACATTCAGTACTTC	CASSLIRGAKNIQYF	-	TRBV28	TRBJ2-4	15	-
TGTGCCAGCAGTTTTTTCGGTCTAGCGGGAGGAGGACAATACGAGCAGTACTTC	CASSFFGLAGGGQYEQYF	-	TRBV28	TRBJ2-7	18	TRBD2
TGCAGTGCCCCTTCCCCGACTAGCGGTAAACCCTACGAGCAGTACTTC	CSAPSPTSGKPYEQYF	-	TRBV20-1	TRBJ2-7	16	TRBD2
TGCGCCAGCAGCCCAGAAGCCCTGAAGTGGGGCACAGATACGCAGTATTTT	CASSPEALKWGTDTQYF	few	TRBV4-3	TRBJ2-3	17	-
TGTGCCAGCAGCTCAAGAACAGGCCTCAAATCAAATTCACCCCTCCACTTT	CASSSRTGLKSNSPLHF	-	TRBV7-9	TRBJ1-6	17	-
TGCAGTGCAGCCGGGACAGGGAACACAGATACGCAGTATTTT	CSAAGTGNTDTQYF	few	TRBV20-1	TRBJ2-3	14	TRBD1
TGTGCCAGCAGCCCACCCCGTGAGCAGTTCTTC	CASSPPREQFF	few	TRBV7-9	TRBJ2-1	11	-
TGTGCCAGCAATATTGTAAGGAGCAATCAGCCCCAGCATTTT	CASNIVRSNQPQHF	-	TRBV27	TRBJ1-5	14	-
TGTGCCAGCACCAGACAGGGGGCAGCCACTGAAGCTTTCTTT	CASTRQGAATEAFF	-	TRBV5-5	TRBJ1-1	14	TRBD1
TGCAGTGCTAGAGTCTTTCAGGCAGACCTTAACTATGGCTACACCTTC	CSARVFQADLNYGYTF	few	TRBV20-1	TRBJ1-2	16	-